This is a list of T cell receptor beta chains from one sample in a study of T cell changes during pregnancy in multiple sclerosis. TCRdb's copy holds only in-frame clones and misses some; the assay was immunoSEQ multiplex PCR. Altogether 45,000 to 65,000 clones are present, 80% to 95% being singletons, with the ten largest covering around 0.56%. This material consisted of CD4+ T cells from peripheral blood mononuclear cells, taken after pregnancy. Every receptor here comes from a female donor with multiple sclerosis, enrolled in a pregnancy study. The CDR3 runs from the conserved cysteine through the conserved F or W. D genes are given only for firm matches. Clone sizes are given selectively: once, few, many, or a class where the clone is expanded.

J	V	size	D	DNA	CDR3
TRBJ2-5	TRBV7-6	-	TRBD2	TGTGCCAGCAGCTCCCGACTAGCGGGAGGGGCAGAGACCCAGTACTTC	CASSSRLAGGAETQYF
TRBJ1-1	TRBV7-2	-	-	TGTGCCAGCACCTTGGGTGGGCGCCGGGGCACTGAAGCTTTCTTT	CASTLGGRRGTEAFF
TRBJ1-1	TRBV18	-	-	TGTGCCAGCTCACCACCGACCGGGGTCTCTGAAGCTTTCTTT	CASSPPTGVSEAFF
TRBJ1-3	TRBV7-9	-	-	TGTGCCAGCAGCTCCACAGGGAGCTCTGGAAACACCATATATTTT	CASSSTGSSGNTIYF
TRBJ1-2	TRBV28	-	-	TGTGCCAGCGAGGAATTTGGTTATGGCTACACCTTC	CASEEFGYGYTF
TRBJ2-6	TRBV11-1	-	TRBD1	TGTGCCAGCGGACCTGACAGGGCGAGTGCTGGGGCCAACGTCCTGACTTTC	CASGPDRASAGANVLTF
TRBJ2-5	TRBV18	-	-	TGTGCCAGCTCAAGGCAGGAAGAGACCCAGTACTTC	CASSRQEETQYF
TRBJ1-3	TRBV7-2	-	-	TGTGCCAGCAGCTTAGAGATGGCAGGTCGTGGAAACACCATATATTTT	CASSLEMAGRGNTIYF
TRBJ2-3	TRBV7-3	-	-	TGTGCCAGCAGCTTAATATCCACAGATACGCAGTATTTT	CASSLISTDTQYF
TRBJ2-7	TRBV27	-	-	TGTGCCAGCAGTTCTCCCTACAGGGTCTCCGAGCAGTACTTC	CASSSPYRVSEQYF
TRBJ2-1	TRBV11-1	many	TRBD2	TGTGCCAGCCTCAAGCGGGAGAACCGCGAGCAGTTCTTC	CASLKRENREQFF
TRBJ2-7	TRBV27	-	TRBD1	TGTGCCAGCAGTCCGAGCCCGGGACAGGGGAGCTCCTACGAGCAGTACTTC	CASSPSPGQGSSYEQYF
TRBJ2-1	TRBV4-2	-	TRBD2	TGTGCCAGCAGCCAAGATCTTGGGACTAGCGTCTTCTCCTACAATGAGCAGTTCTTC	CASSQDLGTSVFSYNEQFF
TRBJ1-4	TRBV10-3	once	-	TGTGCCATCAGTGGGCGGGTTAATGAAAAACTGTTTTTT	CAISGRVNEKLFF
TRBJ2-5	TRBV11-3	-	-	TGTGCCAGCAGCTTGTGGGCGGGCTCTTCTCAAGAGACCCAGTACTTC	CASSLWAGSSQETQYF
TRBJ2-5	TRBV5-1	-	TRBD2	TGCGCCAGCAGCCCAACCGGACTAGTCCAAGAGACCCAGTACTTC	CASSPTGLVQETQYF
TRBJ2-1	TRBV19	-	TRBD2	TGTGCCAGTGGACGGGAGGGCGGCTACAATGAGCAGTTCTTC	CASGREGGYNEQFF
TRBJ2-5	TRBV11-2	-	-	TGTGCCAGCAGCTTCGGGGGGCCAGAGACCCAGTACTTC	CASSFGGPETQYF
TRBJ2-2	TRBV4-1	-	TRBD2	TGCGCCAGCAGACCTACTAGCGGGGTAGGTCGCGGGGAGCTGTTTTTT	CASRPTSGVGRGELFF
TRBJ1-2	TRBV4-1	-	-	TGCGCCAGCAGCCGAATTGGCCGGGGGGCGGAAGGGGGCTACACCTTC	CASSRIGRGAEGGYTF
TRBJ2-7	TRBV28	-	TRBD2	TGTGCCAGCAGTTTGATAGTAGCGGGAGGGCCAAGAGAGCAGTACTTC	CASSLIVAGGPREQYF
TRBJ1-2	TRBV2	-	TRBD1	TGTGCCAGCAGATCCCGGGACAGGGATGGCTATGGCTACACCTTC	CASRSRDRDGYGYTF
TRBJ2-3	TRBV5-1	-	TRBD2	TGCGCCAGCAGCTTGGGGCGTCCAGCGGGGAGCACAGATACGCAGTATTTT	CASSLGRPAGSTDTQYF
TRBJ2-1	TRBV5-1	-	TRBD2	TGCGCCAGCAGCTCGGGACTAGCTCCGTCCTACAATGAGCAGTTCTTC	CASSSGLAPSYNEQFF
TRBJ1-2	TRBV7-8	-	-	TGTGCCAGCAGCATAAGAACAGATGCGATCTATGGCTACACCTTC	CASSIRTDAIYGYTF
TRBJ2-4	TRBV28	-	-	TGTGCCAGCAGTTTTCCAGGGGTGGCCAAAAACATTCAGTACTTC	CASSFPGVAKNIQYF
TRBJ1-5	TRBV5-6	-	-	TGTGCCAGCAGCTTATGGCAGGGTGGCAATCAGCCCCAGCATTTT	CASSLWQGGNQPQHF
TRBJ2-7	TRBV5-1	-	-	TGCGCCAGCAGTAGAAACTACCAAGACTACGAGCAGTACTTC	CASSRNYQDYEQYF
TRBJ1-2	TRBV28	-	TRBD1	TGTGCCAGCAGTTTAGAGAGACAGGGGTGGGGCTACACCTTC	CASSLERQGWGYTF
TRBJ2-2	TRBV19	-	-	TGTGCCAGTAGTATCAAATCCCCCTTTGGCGGGAAGGTGAACACCGGGGAGCTGTTTTTT	CASSIKSPFGGKVNTGELFF
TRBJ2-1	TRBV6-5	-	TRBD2	TGTGCCAGCAGGAGGACGGGAGGGCCGGGCAATGAGCAGTTCTTC	CASRRTGGPGNEQFF
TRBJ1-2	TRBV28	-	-	TGTGCCAGCAGTCTCCCCCGCTATGGCTACACCTTC	CASSLPRYGYTF